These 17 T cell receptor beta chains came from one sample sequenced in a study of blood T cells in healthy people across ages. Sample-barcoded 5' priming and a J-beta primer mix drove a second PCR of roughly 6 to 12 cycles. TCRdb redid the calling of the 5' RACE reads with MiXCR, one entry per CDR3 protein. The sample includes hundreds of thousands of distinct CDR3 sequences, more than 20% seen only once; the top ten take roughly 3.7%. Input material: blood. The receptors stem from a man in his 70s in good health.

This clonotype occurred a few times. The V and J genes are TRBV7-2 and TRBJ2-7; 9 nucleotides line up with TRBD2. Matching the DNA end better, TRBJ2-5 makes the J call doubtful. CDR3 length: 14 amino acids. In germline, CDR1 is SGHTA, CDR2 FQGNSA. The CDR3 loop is CASSSVAGAETQYF. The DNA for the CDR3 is TGTGCCAGCAGCTCCGTAGCGGGAGCAGAGACCCAGTACTTC.

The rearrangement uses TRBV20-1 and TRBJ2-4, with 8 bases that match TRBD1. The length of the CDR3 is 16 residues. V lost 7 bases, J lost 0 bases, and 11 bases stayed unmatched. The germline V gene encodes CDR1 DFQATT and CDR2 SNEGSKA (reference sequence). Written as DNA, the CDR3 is TGCAGTGTCCGGACAGGGCCACACTTAGCCAAAAACATTCAGTACTTC. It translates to CSVRTGPHLAKNIQYF.

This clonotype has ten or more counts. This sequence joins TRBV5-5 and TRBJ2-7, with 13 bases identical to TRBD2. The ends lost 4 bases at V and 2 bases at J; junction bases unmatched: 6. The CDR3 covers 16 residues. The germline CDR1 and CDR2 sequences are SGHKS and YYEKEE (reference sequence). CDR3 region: CASSPGLAGVTYEQYF. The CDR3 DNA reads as TGTGCCAGCAGCCCTGGACTAGCGGGAGTAACCTACGAGCAGTACTTC.

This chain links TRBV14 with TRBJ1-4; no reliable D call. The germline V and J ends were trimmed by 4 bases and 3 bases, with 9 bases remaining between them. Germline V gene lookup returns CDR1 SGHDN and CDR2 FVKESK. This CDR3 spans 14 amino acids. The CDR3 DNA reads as TGTGCCAGCAGCCCCCGGATCTCTAATGAAAAACTGTTTTTT. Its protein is CASSPRISNEKLFF.

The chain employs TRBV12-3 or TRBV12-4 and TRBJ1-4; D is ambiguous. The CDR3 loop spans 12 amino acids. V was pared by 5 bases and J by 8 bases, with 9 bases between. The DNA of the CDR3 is TGTGCCAGCAGTACGACCCCCGAAAAACTGTTTTTT. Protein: CASSTTPEKLFF.

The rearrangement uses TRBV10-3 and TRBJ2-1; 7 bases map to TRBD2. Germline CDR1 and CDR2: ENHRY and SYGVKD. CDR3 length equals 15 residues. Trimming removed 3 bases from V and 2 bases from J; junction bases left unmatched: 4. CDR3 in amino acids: CAISEEGGPYNEQFF. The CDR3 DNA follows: TGTGCCATCAGTGAAGAGGGAGGGCCCTACAATGAGCAGTTCTTC.

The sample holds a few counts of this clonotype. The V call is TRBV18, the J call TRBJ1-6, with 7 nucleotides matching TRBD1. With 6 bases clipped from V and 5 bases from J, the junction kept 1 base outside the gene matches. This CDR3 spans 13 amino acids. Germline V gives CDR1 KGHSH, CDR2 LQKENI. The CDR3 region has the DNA TGTGCCAGCTCCGGGACAGATAATTCACCCCTCCACTTT. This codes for CASSGTDNSPLHF.

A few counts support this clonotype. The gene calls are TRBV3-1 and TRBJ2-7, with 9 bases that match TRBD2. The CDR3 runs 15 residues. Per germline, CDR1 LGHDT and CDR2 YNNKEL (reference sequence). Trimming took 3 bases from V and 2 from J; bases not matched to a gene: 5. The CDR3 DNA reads TGTGCCAGCAGCCACTCAGCGGGAGGAACCTACGAGCAGTACTTC. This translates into CASSHSAGGTYEQYF.

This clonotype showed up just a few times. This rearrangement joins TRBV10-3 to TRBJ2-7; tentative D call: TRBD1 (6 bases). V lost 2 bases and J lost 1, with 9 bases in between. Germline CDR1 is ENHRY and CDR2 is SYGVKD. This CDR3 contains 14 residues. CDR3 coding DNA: TGTGCCATCAGTGAGATGGACAGTTCCTACGAGCAGTACTTC. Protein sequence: CAISEMDSSYEQYF.

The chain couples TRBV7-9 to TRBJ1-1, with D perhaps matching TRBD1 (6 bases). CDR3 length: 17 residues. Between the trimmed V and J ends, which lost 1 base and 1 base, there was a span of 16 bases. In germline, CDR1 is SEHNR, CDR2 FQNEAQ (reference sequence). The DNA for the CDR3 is TGTGCCAGCAGCTTAGGAACGGGACAATTCGGGAACACTGAAGCTTTCTTT. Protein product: CASSLGTGQFGNTEAFF.

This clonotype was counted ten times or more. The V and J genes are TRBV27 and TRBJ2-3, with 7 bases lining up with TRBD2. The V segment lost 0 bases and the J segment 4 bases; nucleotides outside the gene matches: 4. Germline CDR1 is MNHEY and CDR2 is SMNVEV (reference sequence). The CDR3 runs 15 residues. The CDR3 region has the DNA TGTGCCAGCAGTTTATCGGGGACTACGGCAGATACGCAGTATTTT. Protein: CASSLSGTTADTQYF.

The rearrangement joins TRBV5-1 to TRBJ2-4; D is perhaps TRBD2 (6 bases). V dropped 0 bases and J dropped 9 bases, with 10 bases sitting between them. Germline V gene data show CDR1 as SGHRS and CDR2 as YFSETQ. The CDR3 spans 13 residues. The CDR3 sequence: CASSLEAGSIQYF. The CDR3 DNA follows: TGCGCCAGCAGCTTGGAAGCCGGGAGCATTCAGTACTTC.

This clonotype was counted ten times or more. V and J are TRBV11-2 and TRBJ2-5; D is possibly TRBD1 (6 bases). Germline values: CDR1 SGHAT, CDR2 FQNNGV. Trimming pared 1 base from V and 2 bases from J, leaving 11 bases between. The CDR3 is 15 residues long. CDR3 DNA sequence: TGTGCCAGCAGCTTAGTAGGACAGAAACAAGAGACCCAGTACTTC. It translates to CASSLVGQKQETQYF.

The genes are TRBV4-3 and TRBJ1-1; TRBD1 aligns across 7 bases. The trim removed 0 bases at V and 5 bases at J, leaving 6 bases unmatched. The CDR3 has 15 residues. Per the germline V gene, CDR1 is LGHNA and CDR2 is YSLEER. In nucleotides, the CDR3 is TGCGCCAGCAGCCAAGATCTAGTGACAGGGACTGAAGCTTTCTTT. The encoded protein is CASSQDLVTGTEAFF.

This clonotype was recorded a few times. CDR3 nucleotide sequence: TGTGCCAGCAGTGACCTAGCGGGAGCTGCTACAGATACGCAGTATTTT. It encodes CASSDLAGAATDTQYF. V is TRBV28 and J is TRBJ2-3; 10 bases map to TRBD2. The trim removed 5 bases at V and 3 bases at J, leaving 8 bases unmatched. Germline assignment: CDR1 MDHEN and CDR2 SYDVKM. This CDR3 has 16 residues.

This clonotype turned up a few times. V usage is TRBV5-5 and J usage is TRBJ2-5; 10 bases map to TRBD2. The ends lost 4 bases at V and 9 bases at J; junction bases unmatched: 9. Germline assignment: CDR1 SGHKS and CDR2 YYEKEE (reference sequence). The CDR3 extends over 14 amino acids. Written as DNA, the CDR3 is TGTGCCAGCAGCCTCTCCGGGACTAGCGTCTCCCAGTACTTC. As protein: CASSLSGTSVSQYF.

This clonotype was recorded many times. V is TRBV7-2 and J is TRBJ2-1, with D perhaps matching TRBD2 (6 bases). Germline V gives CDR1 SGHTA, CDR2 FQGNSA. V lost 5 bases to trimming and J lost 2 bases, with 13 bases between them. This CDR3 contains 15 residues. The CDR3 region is CASSVSGATYNEQFF. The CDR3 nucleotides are TGTGCCAGCAGCGTTAGCGGCGCCACCTACAATGAGCAGTTCTTC.